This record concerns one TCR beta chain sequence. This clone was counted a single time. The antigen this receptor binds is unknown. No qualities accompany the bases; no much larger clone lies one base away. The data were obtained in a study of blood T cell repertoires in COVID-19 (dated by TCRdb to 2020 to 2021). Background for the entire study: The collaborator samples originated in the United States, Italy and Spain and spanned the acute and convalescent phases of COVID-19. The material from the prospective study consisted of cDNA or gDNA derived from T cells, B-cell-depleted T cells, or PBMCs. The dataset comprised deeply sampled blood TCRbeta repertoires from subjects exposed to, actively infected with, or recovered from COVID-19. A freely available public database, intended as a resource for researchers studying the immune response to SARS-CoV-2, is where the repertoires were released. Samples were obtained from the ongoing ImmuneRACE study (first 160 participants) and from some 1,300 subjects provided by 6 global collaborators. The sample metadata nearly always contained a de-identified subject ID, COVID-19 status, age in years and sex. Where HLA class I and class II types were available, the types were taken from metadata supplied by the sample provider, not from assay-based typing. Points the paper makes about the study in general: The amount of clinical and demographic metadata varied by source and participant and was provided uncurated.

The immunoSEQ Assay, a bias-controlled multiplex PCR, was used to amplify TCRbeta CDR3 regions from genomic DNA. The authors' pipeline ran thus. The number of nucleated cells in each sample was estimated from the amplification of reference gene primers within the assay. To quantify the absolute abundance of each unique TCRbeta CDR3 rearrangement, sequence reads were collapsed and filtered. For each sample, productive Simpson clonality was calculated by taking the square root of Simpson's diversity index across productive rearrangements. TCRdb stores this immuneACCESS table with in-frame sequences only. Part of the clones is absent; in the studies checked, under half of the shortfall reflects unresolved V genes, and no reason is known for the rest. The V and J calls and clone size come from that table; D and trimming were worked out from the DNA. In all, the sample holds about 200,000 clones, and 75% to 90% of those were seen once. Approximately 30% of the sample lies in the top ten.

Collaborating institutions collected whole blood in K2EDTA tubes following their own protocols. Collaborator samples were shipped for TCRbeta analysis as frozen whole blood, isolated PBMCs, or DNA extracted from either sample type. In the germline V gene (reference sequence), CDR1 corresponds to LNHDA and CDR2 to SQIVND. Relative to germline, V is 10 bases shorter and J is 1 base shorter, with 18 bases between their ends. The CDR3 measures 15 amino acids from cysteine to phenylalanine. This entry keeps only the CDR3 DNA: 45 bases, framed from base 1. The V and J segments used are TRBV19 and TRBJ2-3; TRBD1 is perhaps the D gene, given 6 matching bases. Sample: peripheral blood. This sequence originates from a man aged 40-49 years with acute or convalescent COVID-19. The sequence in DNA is TGTGCCACCGTGGGGGCAACCCACGGCACAGATACGCAGTATTTT. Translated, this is CATVGATHGTDTQYF.